These T cell receptor beta chains were read from a single sample in a study of control samples from healthy donors and cancer patients. Profiled with immunoSEQ multiplex PCR; TCRdb holds only in-frame clones, not every one. The sample lists approximately 89,000 clones; over 65% were seen once. Sequencing was performed on blood. The receptor source for this set is a woman aged 40-49 years in good health. CDR3s include the opening cysteine and the closing phenylalanine or tryptophan. Clone sizes are given selectively: once, few, many, or a class where the clone is expanded.

cdr3_aa | clone_size | cdr3_length | v_call
CASSPSRTSGGLSYNEQFF | NA | 19 | TRBV18
CASSLGLAANTGELFF | NA | 16 | TRBV5-1
CASKKTGTGNSPLHF | few | 15 | TRBV2
CASSWYQVSNQPQHF | NA | 15 | TRBV6-2/TRBV6-3
CASSLQSFGGYTF | NA | 13 | TRBV6-5
CATSRDQGTAAQYF | NA | 14 | TRBV15
CASSVDPGSTYEQYF | NA | 15 | TRBV9
CASSEDGTSGYNEQFF | few | 16 | TRBV6-4
CASSQGGGGYNEQFF | NA | 15 | TRBV3-1/TRBV3-2
CARTSAWVGEKLFF | NA | 14 | TRBV19
CASSVGGRDQFF | NA | 12 | TRBV9
CASRGGAGNTIYF | once | 13 | TRBV6-1
CSVALSGRTDTQYF | NA | 14 | TRBV29-1
CASRQTSGASTDTQYF | NA | 16 | TRBV6-6
CASRVSGMDGYTF | once | 13 | TRBV7-2
CASSIEGGPKTQYF | NA | 14 | TRBV7-9
CASSQGTFGNTIYF | NA | 14 | TRBV7-2
CASSLVVYEQYF | NA | 12 | TRBV11-3
CASSQDRSGFTNEKLFF | NA | 17 | TRBV4-3
CASSLAGTGSQPQHF | NA | 15 | TRBV5-8
CASSEQTDTRSGNTIYF | NA | 17 | TRBV2
CASSLVGGRLSYEQYF | NA | 16 | TRBV7-2
CASSKGLAYNEQFF | NA | 14 | TRBV6-5
CASSDPNTEAFF | NA | 12 | TRBV6-2/TRBV6-3
CASSPSLGSPLHF | medium-sized | 13 | TRBV6-2/TRBV6-3
CASSFERGGRGELFF | once | 15 | TRBV11-1
CASSHSSTGVDTEAFF | NA | 16 | TRBV23-1
CASSTGTSDYNEQFF | NA | 15 | TRBV19
CASSSRPNEQYF | once | 12 | TRBV7-8
CASRADRGAEAFF | few | 13 | TRBV6-5
CASSVVSLGSLNTEAFF | NA | 17 | TRBV9
CASSQDRGGQPQHF | once | 14 | TRBV4-2
CASSQEIWVNTEAFF | few | 15 | TRBV4-1
CASSRGALTTDTQYF | NA | 15 | TRBV11-3
CASSGERGPYNEQFF | NA | 15 | TRBV11-3
CASSEEASGYEQYF | NA | 14 | TRBV11-3
CASSILAGGAMQFF | NA | 14 | TRBV7-2
CASSPPGLAGWLDTQYF | NA | 17 | TRBV5-1
CASSSTGDYGYTF | NA | 13 | TRBV5-4
CASSPRGAEAFF | NA | 12 | TRBV3-1/TRBV3-2
CASSQDGQGPGVDSPLHF | NA | 18 | TRBV4-1
CAWSRLAGEEQFF | NA | 13 | TRBV30
CAISAGMGRGATDTQYF | once | 17 | TRBV10-3
CAWSVTGMRNQPQHF | NA | 15 | TRBV30